These T cell receptor beta chains were read from a single sample in a study of neurological immune-mediated disorders. TCRdb re-derived calls from the 5' RACE reads in MiXCR, one entry per CDR3 protein. Among tens of thousands of distinct CDR3 sequences, 4.3% were seen once, and the ten largest hold approximately 5.8%. The sequencing input was PBMCs. Every receptor here comes from a woman aged 60-75 years with multiple sclerosis. Each CDR3 is given with its conserved first and last residue. A D gene is named only where the DNA matches it firmly. Some rows have no size entry. The others give once, few or many, or a class for an expanded clone.

J,V,D,size,CDR3,DNA
TRBJ2-2,TRBV12-3/TRBV12-4,-,many,CASSLARDSGELFF,TGTGCCAGCAGTTTAGCTAGGGACTCCGGGGAGCTGTTTTTT
TRBJ2-5,TRBV18,-,many,CASSLSEEGTQYF,TGTGCCAGCTCACTCTCGGAGGAGGGGACCCAGTACTTC
TRBJ1-3,TRBV6-1,-,many,CASSQTAGNTIYF,TGTGCCAGCAGTCAAACAGCCGGAAACACCATATATTTT
TRBJ2-2,TRBV5-5,TRBD1,many,CASSLTGGGSGELFF,TGTGCCAGCAGCCTGACAGGGGGTGGTTCCGGGGAGCTGTTTTTT
TRBJ2-2,TRBV5-1,-,-,CASSFTTSTGELFF,TGCGCCAGCAGCTTTACGACTAGTACTGGGGAGCTGTTTTTT
TRBJ1-3,TRBV6-1,-,many,CASSSPTGSSGNTIYF,TGTGCCAGCAGTTCCCCGACAGGCAGCTCTGGAAACACCATATATTTT
TRBJ2-7,TRBV5-1,-,many,CASTREIWYEQYF,TGCGCCAGCACACGAGAGATTTGGTACGAGCAGTACTTC
TRBJ2-6,TRBV28,-,many,CASSPQGSPGANVLTF,TGTGCCAGCAGCCCACAGGGATCCCCTGGGGCCAACGTCCTGACTTTC
TRBJ1-2,TRBV7-2,-,many,CASSLEPRTVYGYTF,TGTGCCAGCAGCTTAGAACCCCGGACAGTCTATGGCTACACCTTC
TRBJ2-7,TRBV5-5,-,many,CASSLQFGGFYEQYF,TGTGCCAGCAGCTTGCAATTCGGGGGATTCTACGAGCAGTACTTC
TRBJ1-3,TRBV7-8,-,many,CASREDGARNTIYF,TGTGCCAGCAGGGAGGACGGAGCTCGAAACACCATATATTTT
TRBJ1-3,TRBV29-1,-,many,CSITAVSGNTIYF,TGCAGCATTACGGCTGTCTCTGGAAACACCATATATTTT
TRBJ2-2,TRBV29-1,TRBD1,many,CSVEMGQTNTGELFF,TGCAGCGTTGAAATGGGACAGACGAACACCGGGGAGCTGTTTTTT
TRBJ1-3,TRBV15,-,many,CATSDGTIHMNTIYF,TGTGCCACCTCTGATGGGACAATCCACATGAACACCATATATTTT
TRBJ2-7,TRBV7-2,TRBD1,many,CASSKGQGHMYEQYF,TGTGCCAGCAGCAAGGGACAGGGCCATATGTACGAGCAGTACTTC
TRBJ2-1,TRBV12-3/TRBV12-4,-,many,CASRRRASSYNEQFF,TGTGCCAGCAGGAGGCGCGCAAGCTCCTACAATGAGCAGTTCTTC
TRBJ1-5,TRBV20-1,-,many,CSARTGVNQPQHF,TGCAGTGCTAGAACCGGGGTCAATCAGCCCCAGCATTTT
TRBJ1-2,TRBV25-1,TRBD1,many,CASSEEAGTGVRRGYTF,TGTGCCAGCAGTGAAGAGGCCGGGACAGGGGTACGACGGGGCTACACCTTC
TRBJ1-2,TRBV20-1,TRBD1,many,CSADDRVGYTF,TGCAGTGCTGACGACAGGGTTGGCTACACCTTC
TRBJ1-4,TRBV29-1,-,many,CSVEPPGGIGKLFF,TGCAGCGTTGAACCCCCCGGGGGCATCGGAAAACTGTTTTTT
TRBJ2-3,TRBV20-1,-,many,CSARSTQTDTQYF,TGCAGTGCTAGGAGTACCCAGACAGATACGCAGTATTTT
TRBJ1-5,TRBV5-1,TRBD1,many,CASSLGGGQEGNQPQHF,TGCGCCAGCAGCTTGGGGGGGGGACAGGAAGGTAATCAGCCCCAGCATTTT
TRBJ2-7,TRBV3-1,-,many,CASSHVGQSYEQYF,TGTGCCAGCAGCCATGTCGGACAGAGCTACGAGCAGTACTTC
TRBJ1-1,TRBV7-9,TRBD1,many,CASSLGGTVLNTEAFF,TGTGCCAGCAGCTTAGGGGGGACAGTATTGAACACTGAAGCTTTCTTT
TRBJ1-2,TRBV9,-,many,CASSVDGDYGYTF,TGTGCCAGCAGCGTAGATGGAGACTATGGCTACACCTTC
TRBJ2-5,TRBV3-1,-,many,CASSQEETQYF,TGTGCCAGCAGCCAAGAAGAGACCCAGTACTTC
TRBJ2-7,TRBV6-5,TRBD2,many,CASSSPGTSGTTYEQYF,TGTGCCAGCAGTTCTCCCGGGACTAGCGGGACCACCTACGAGCAGTACTTC
TRBJ1-5,TRBV5-1,-,many,CASSLSGQPQHF,TGCGCCAGCAGCTTGAGTGGTCAGCCCCAGCATTTT
TRBJ2-1,TRBV20-1,-,many,CSARDRQTRRSYNEQFF,TGCAGTGCTAGAGATAGGCAGACTAGGAGGTCCTACAATGAGCAGTTCTTC
TRBJ1-4,TRBV20-1,TRBD1,many,CSASLGTGSLATNEKLFF,TGCAGTGCTAGTCTAGGGACAGGGAGCCTTGCAACTAATGAAAAACTGTTTTTT
TRBJ1-6,TRBV5-6,TRBD1,many,CASSLDRGSANSPLHF,TGTGCCAGCAGCTTGGACAGGGGATCGGCGAATTCACCCCTCCACTTT
TRBJ2-5,TRBV6-6,TRBD1,many,CASRGFEGAQETQYF,TGTGCCAGCAGGGGCTTCGAGGGGGCCCAAGAGACCCAGTACTTC
TRBJ2-1,TRBV7-9,-,many,CASSLPGGPLNEQFF,TGTGCCAGCAGCTTACCGGGGGGCCCGCTGAATGAGCAGTTCTTC
TRBJ2-2,TRBV4-1,TRBD2,many,CASSLGLAGIGELFF,TGCGCCAGCAGCCTAGGACTAGCGGGGATCGGGGAGCTGTTTTTT
TRBJ1-6,TRBV6-7,TRBD1,many,CASSNIQGVAGDSPLHF,TGTGCCAGCAGTAACATACAGGGGGTGGCTGGCGATTCACCCCTCCACTTT
TRBJ1-3,TRBV6-5,-,many,CASSRSSGNTIYF,TGTGCCAGCAGCCGCAGTTCTGGAAACACCATATATTTT
TRBJ2-7,TRBV5-1,-,many,CASNPGDRISYEQYF,TGCGCCAGCAACCCCGGTGACAGAATTTCCTACGAGCAGTACTTC
TRBJ2-4,TRBV7-9,TRBD2,many,CASSPITGGSQYIQYF,TGTGCCAGCAGCCCAATCACGGGGGGGTCCCAGTACATTCAGTACTTC
TRBJ1-5,TRBV20-1,-,many,CSATVQGLYSNQPQHF,TGCAGTGCTACCGTACAGGGACTCTATAGCAATCAGCCCCAGCATTTT
TRBJ2-7,TRBV5-1,-,many,CASSFRVGGPDEQYF,TGCGCCAGCAGCTTTCGGGTTGGCGGGCCGGACGAGCAGTACTTC
TRBJ2-7,TRBV5-1,-,many,CASTAAPGTNSYEQYF,TGCGCCAGCACCGCCGCCCCCGGGACAAACTCCTACGAGCAGTACTTC
TRBJ1-5,TRBV2,-,many,CASSDLPGNQPQHF,TGTGCCAGCAGTGACCTACCGGGCAATCAGCCCCAGCATTTT
TRBJ2-1,TRBV27,-,many,CASSFIVAKNNEQFF,TGTGCCAGCAGTTTTATTGTGGCAAAGAACAATGAGCAGTTCTTC
TRBJ2-1,TRBV25-1,-,many,CASSADLVQGGYEQFF,TGTGCCAGCAGTGCCGATCTCGTGCAGGGTGGGTATGAGCAGTTCTTC
TRBJ1-2,TRBV20-1,-,many,CSATIVPETYGYTF,TGCAGTGCTACCATAGTCCCAGAAACCTATGGCTACACCTTC
TRBJ1-1,TRBV3-1,-,many,CASSHGVGPLNTEAFF,TGTGCCAGCAGCCACGGGGTGGGGCCCTTGAACACTGAAGCTTTCTTT
TRBJ2-2,TRBV12-3/TRBV12-4,TRBD2,many,CASSPYNGLAGEGELFF,TGTGCCAGCAGTCCGTATAATGGACTAGCGGGGGAAGGGGAGCTGTTTTTT
TRBJ2-7,TRBV5-1,-,many,CASSLVRGGYEQYF,TGCGCCAGCAGCTTGGTAAGGGGTGGCTACGAGCAGTACTTC
TRBJ1-5,TRBV12-3/TRBV12-4,-,many,CASSFVGAGQPQHF,TGTGCCAGCAGTTTCGTGGGGGCCGGTCAGCCCCAGCATTTT
TRBJ2-2,TRBV12-3/TRBV12-4,-,many,CASSLGGGWSTGELFF,TGTGCCAGCAGTTTAGGGGGAGGTTGGAGCACCGGGGAGCTGTTTTTT
TRBJ2-3,TRBV6-5,TRBD2,-,CASRVAGGRLGDTQYF,TGTGCCAGCAGAGTAGCGGGGGGGCGTCTGGGAGATACGCAGTATTTT
TRBJ2-5,TRBV5-1,-,many,CASRMGQYQETQYF,TGCGCCAGCAGAATGGGGCAGTACCAAGAGACCCAGTACTTC
TRBJ1-4,TRBV18,-,few,CASSRPGQGEKLFF,TGTGCCAGCTCACGCCCGGGACAAGGGGAAAAACTGTTTTTT
TRBJ2-7,TRBV12-3/TRBV12-4,TRBD2,many,CASSLVSGGAVYEQYF,TGTGCCAGCAGTTTAGTTAGCGGGGGGGCCGTATACGAGCAGTACTTC
TRBJ1-3,TRBV12-3/TRBV12-4,TRBD1,many,CASSLTGSGNTIYF,TGTGCCAGCAGTTTGACAGGGTCAGGAAACACCATATATTTT
TRBJ2-7,TRBV7-8,-,many,CASSLEGMYEQYF,TGTGCCAGCAGCTTAGAGGGAATGTACGAGCAGTACTTC
TRBJ1-2,TRBV5-1,TRBD1,many,CASSTKPGQGGSYTF,TGCGCCAGCAGCACGAAACCGGGACAGGGGGGGAGCTACACCTTC
TRBJ2-1,TRBV4-1,TRBD2,many,CASSQDGSGGLREQFF,TGCGCCAGCAGCCAAGACGGAAGCGGGGGCCTTCGAGAGCAGTTCTTC